The clone carrying this TCR beta chain was recorded only once. Study processing details: How many nucleated cells were present was estimated from reference gene primer amplification. The repertoire was sequenced with immunoSEQ multiplex PCR; TCRdb's copy has only in-frame clones and lacks some. The V and J calls and clone size come from that table; D and trimming were worked out from the DNA. The sample lists more than 150,000 clones, around 84% occurring once. This entry belongs to a study of blood T cell repertoires in COVID-19. Study-wide background: From the United States, Italy and Spain came samples of acute and convalescent COVID-19. The analysed material was cDNA or gDNA that came from T cells, B-cell-depleted T cells, or PBMCs.

The CDR3 is 14 residues long. The germline V gene encodes CDR1 SGHNT and CDR2 YYREEE (reference sequence). The ends were cut back, 4 bases at V and 1 base at J, with 9 bases in the middle. The sequencing sample was made of peripheral blood. The rearrangement uses TRBV5-4 and TRBJ2-1, with D possibly being TRBD1 (6 bases). This clonotype originated in a man in his forties or fifties with active or convalescent COVID-19. CDR3 nucleotide sequence: TGTGCCAGCAGCGCCACAGGGTCCTACAATGAGCAGTTCTTC. This translates into CASSATGSYNEQFF.